This TCR beta chain was sequenced during a study of CD8 T cells in Susac syndrome (dated by TCRdb to the late 2010s). Notes on the research overall: Of the Susac syndrome patients who were sequenced, 8 or 9 were in clinical remission while 5 or 6 had clinically active disease. At blood withdrawal, Susac syndrome patients were either therapy-naive, taking corticosteroids (in some cases with IVIg as well), or taking IVIg alone. The clonality of the CD8+ T cell repertoire was compared across approximately 12 healthy donors, some 14 Susac syndrome patients and about 16 multiple sclerosis patients. Repertoire sequencing was used to test whether CD8+ T cell activation and differentiation in Susac syndrome was antigen driven.

CDR1 MDHEN and CDR2 SYDVKM were looked up in the germline V gene. The CDR3, cysteine through phenylalanine, is 14 amino acids long. Kept here is only the CDR3 DNA, which spans 42 bases and is read in frame from base 1. Between the V and J ends, shortened by 5 bases and 8 bases respectively, the junction contains 15 bases. RNA was extracted with the RNeasy kit and about 0.5 to 1 ug was reverse transcribed using random hexamers. The immunoSEQ multiplex PCR assay, which covers 54 Vbeta and 13 Jbeta segments, was used to amplify TCR beta CDR3 regions. PCR amplification bias was corrected using a synthetic template baseline for primer optimization and computational correction. In the authors' own workflow: Reads were annotated to V, D and J genes according to IMGT and were analyzed with immunoSEQ Analyzer, with only productive sequences retained. Clonality was calculated as one minus the Shannon entropy normalized by log2 of the number of productive unique sequences. For each patient and control, public and private clones were evaluated among the 100 most prevalent clones. Susac-specific clones were defined as absent from healthy and MS cohorts, around 1,000 published viral clones and other ImmuneACCESS disease sequences. TCRdb cleaned the public reads at Q25 with fastp, built clones with MiXCR and kept in-frame beta chains. Entries are consolidated by CDR3 protein sequence, retaining the most common genes and DNA. The V and J calls, along with clone size, are taken from TCRdb and not from the paper's own processing. The table for this sample lists some 130,000 distinct CDR3 sequences; more than 85% of them were counted only once. The ten largest clones capture about 0.18% of the sample.

Study-wide conclusions, independent of this receptor: In the total CD8+ and CD8+ TEMRA repertoires, about 16 and five Susac-specific public clones, respectively, were identified. The number of individuals in the TCR sequencing and HLA analysis was acknowledged as relatively small. CD8+ repertoires in Susac syndrome showed clonal expansion, which was highest in CD8+ TEMRA cells and was greater in clinically active patients than in remitting patients.

Comment on this clonotype: Its antigen remains unidentified. No much larger clone is present one base from it, and per-base qualities are unavailable.

Peripheral blood CD8+ and CD4+ T cells from healthy donors, Susac syndrome patients and multiple sclerosis patients were profiled using high-throughput TCR beta sequencing. The Susac syndrome patients fulfilled recently defined diagnostic criteria for either definite or probable disease. Bulk CD8+ and CD4+ T cells were purified by magnetic negative isolation, while CD8+ TEMRA cells were enriched using FACS. Blood was drawn into EDTA tubes, processed within 24 hours, and PBMCs were isolated by density gradient centrifugation. PBMCs intended for TCR sequencing were cryopreserved in liquid nitrogen and were subsequently thawed in a 37 degrees C water bath. A purity of at least 90% was achieved for sorted or isolated CD4+, CD8+ and CD8+ TEMRA cells.

The TCR was taken from a human donor with Susac syndrome. The chain joins TRBV28 to TRBJ1-4, with no D gene named confidently. Sequencing was carried out using CD8+ T cells from PBMCs. This receptor has the CDR3 CASSVGREAEKLFF. The DNA sequence is TGTGCCAGCAGTGTGGGAAGAGAGGCGGAAAAACTGTTTTTT.